This is a list of T cell receptor beta chains from one sample in a study of blood T cell repertoires in COVID-19. Some clones are missing from TCRdb's copy, which holds only in-frame ones; the method was immunoSEQ multiplex PCR. The sample holds about 46,000 clones, less than 90% seen once. Material for sequencing was peripheral blood. Every receptor here comes from a man between 60 and 70 years old with active COVID-19. Each CDR3 is given with its conserved first and last residue. D genes are given only for firm matches. Expanded clones are given a class, and other clones once, few, many or no size at all.

j_gene,abundance,d_gene,v_gene,CDR3nt,CDR3aa
TRBJ2-1,once,-,TRBV7-3,TGTGCCAGCAGGATGACAGGAGACAATGAGCAGTTCTTC,CASRMTGDNEQFF
TRBJ1-2,once,TRBD1,TRBV5-1,TGCGCCAGCAGCTTCGGCTCTTACCAGACAGGGGACGGCTACACCTTC,CASSFGSYQTGDGYTF
TRBJ2-5,-,-,TRBV6-5,TGTGCCAGCAGTTACCGTGGAGTATCCGGAGAGACCCAGTACTTC,CASSYRGVSGETQYF
TRBJ2-7,-,TRBD2,TRBV6-2/TRBV6-3,TGTGCCGGCAGTTACGCTAGCGGGAGAATCTACGAGCAGTACTTC,CAGSYASGRIYEQYF
TRBJ2-7,-,TRBD2,TRBV5-4,TGTGCCAGCAGCGGAACTAGCGGGGGGGGCTCCTACGAGCAGTACTTC,CASSGTSGGGSYEQYF
TRBJ1-6,-,TRBD1,TRBV5-1,TGCGCCAGCGCATTTACAGGGGGCACTTCACCCCTCCACTTT,CASAFTGGTSPLHF
TRBJ1-5,-,TRBD1,TRBV7-6,TGTGCCAGCAGCCCGACAGGGGTAAGGAATCAGCCCCAGCATTTT,CASSPTGVRNQPQHF
TRBJ1-2,-,-,TRBV18,TGTGCCAGCTCACCACAAGAGGGATTGGCCTATGGCTACACCTTC,CASSPQEGLAYGYTF
TRBJ2-5,-,-,TRBV4-2,TGTGCCAGCAGCCACGCTAGAGAGAGAGAGACCCAGTACTTC,CASSHARERETQYF
TRBJ1-1,few,TRBD1,TRBV24-1,TGTGCCACCAGTGACAGGACAGGTGTCACTGAAGCTTTCTTT,CATSDRTGVTEAFF
TRBJ1-1,-,-,TRBV6-6,TGTGCCAGCAGGCCGACAGGATACACTGAAGCTTTCTTT,CASRPTGYTEAFF
TRBJ2-7,-,TRBD2,TRBV27,TGTGCCAGCGGTGGAGCGGGAGGATTGTACGAGCAGTACTTC,CASGGAGGLYEQYF
TRBJ2-7,-,TRBD1,TRBV14,TGTGCCAGCAGCCAAGGCCCAGGGGGCTCCTACGAGCAGTACTTC,CASSQGPGGSYEQYF
TRBJ2-5,-,TRBD1,TRBV7-2,TGTGCCAGCAGCTGGGACAGGGGGTACCAAGAGACCCAGTACTTC,CASSWDRGYQETQYF
TRBJ2-5,-,-,TRBV19,TGTGCCAGTAGTATCGGGAGACGGGAGACCCAGTACTTC,CASSIGRRETQYF
TRBJ2-5,-,-,TRBV7-2,TGTGCCAGCAGCTTAGGCAGGGCTGGCGAGACCCAGTACTTC,CASSLGRAGETQYF
TRBJ2-5,few,TRBD2,TRBV6-6,TGTGCCAGCAGGGCACTAGCGGGCCAAGAGACCCAGTACTTC,CASRALAGQETQYF
TRBJ2-2,few,-,TRBV19,TGTGCCAGTAGCAAACAGGGATACACCGGGGAGCTGTTTTTT,CASSKQGYTGELFF
TRBJ2-3,-,TRBD2,TRBV3-1/TRBV3-2,TGTGCCAGCAGCCAAAAGGGTCTAGCGGGGGGGCGGAGGACAGATACGCAGTATTTT,CASSQKGLAGGRRTDTQYF
TRBJ2-7,-,-,TRBV6-5,TGTGCCAGCAGTTTACTAGGATCCTACGAGCAGTACTTC,CASSLLGSYEQYF
TRBJ2-3,-,-,TRBV3-1/TRBV3-2,TGTGCCAGCAGCCAAGATAGGCGTTCAGGGACGCAGTATTTT,CASSQDRRSGTQYF
TRBJ2-7,-,TRBD1,TRBV28,TGTGCCAGCAGTTCCCCCGGGACAGGGAGGAACGAGCAGTACTTC,CASSSPGTGRNEQYF
TRBJ2-7,-,-,TRBV6-1,TGTGCCAGCAGTGATGGGCAGACGTACGAGCAGTACTTC,CASSDGQTYEQYF
TRBJ1-1,-,-,TRBV28,TGTGCCAGCAGTAGCCGCTCGGGGGCTTTCTTT,CASSSRSGAFF
TRBJ1-2,-,-,TRBV4-1,TGCGCCAGCAGCCTTCCTCGGACAGAACCCTATGGCTACACCTTC,CASSLPRTEPYGYTF
TRBJ2-5,-,-,TRBV9,TGTGCCAGCAGCGTAGCTACGGGGGAGACCCAGTACTTC,CASSVATGETQYF
TRBJ2-1,-,-,TRBV7-8,TGTGCCAGCAGCTTAGCGCGGGGTCACCCTCTGGCTCGGAATGAGCAGTTCTTC,CASSLARGHPLARNEQFF
TRBJ1-2,-,-,TRBV6-1,TGTGCCAGCAGTGACGGAAGGAGGGGAAGGGGTAACTATGGCTACACCTTC,CASSDGRRGRGNYGYTF
TRBJ2-1,-,TRBD1,TRBV11-3,TGTGCCAGCAGCCGCGGGACAGGGGTGGGAAATGAGCAGTTCTTC,CASSRGTGVGNEQFF
TRBJ2-3,-,-,TRBV18,TGTGCCAGCTCTTTTCAGGGCGTTGCAGATACGCAGTATTTT,CASSFQGVADTQYF
TRBJ1-6,-,TRBD1,TRBV27,TGTGCCAGCATCCTAGACAGGGGCGCAGGTGATTCACCCCTCCACTTT,CASILDRGAGDSPLHF
TRBJ2-1,-,TRBD1,TRBV7-9,TGTGCCAGCAGCCCCGACAGGGGATCCTACAATGAGCAGTTCTTC,CASSPDRGSYNEQFF
TRBJ1-4,-,TRBD1,TRBV27,TGTGCCAGCAGCGTTCACAGGGGAGAAAAACTGTTTTTT,CASSVHRGEKLFF
TRBJ2-1,-,-,TRBV19,TGTGCCAGTAGTATCGACAGCAGCTCCTACAATGAGCAGTTCTTC,CASSIDSSSYNEQFF
TRBJ2-3,once,-,TRBV2,TGTGCCAGCAGAGGAAAACGGGTCGTTTCAGATACGCAGTATTTT,CASRGKRVVSDTQYF
TRBJ2-3,-,TRBD2,TRBV20-1,TGCAGTGCTAGTATTAGCGGGGGGGCTAGGGAAGATACGCAGTATTTT,CSASISGGAREDTQYF
TRBJ2-3,-,-,TRBV6-6,TGTGCCAGCAGTTTCCGAGACACAGATACGCAGTATTTT,CASSFRDTDTQYF
TRBJ2-7,once,-,TRBV28,TGTGCCAGCAGTTTAATCAATTACGAGCAGTACTTC,CASSLINYEQYF
TRBJ1-4,-,TRBD1,TRBV19,TGTGCCAGTAGTCCGGGACAGACAACTAATGAAAAACTGTTTTTT,CASSPGQTTNEKLFF
TRBJ2-7,-,-,TRBV19,TGTGCCAGTAGTAGCGGGAACCTCTACGAGCAGTACTTC,CASSSGNLYEQYF
TRBJ2-5,-,-,TRBV6-5,TGTGCCAGCAGTTACTCGAGGCAGTACCGAGAGACCCAGTACTTC,CASSYSRQYRETQYF